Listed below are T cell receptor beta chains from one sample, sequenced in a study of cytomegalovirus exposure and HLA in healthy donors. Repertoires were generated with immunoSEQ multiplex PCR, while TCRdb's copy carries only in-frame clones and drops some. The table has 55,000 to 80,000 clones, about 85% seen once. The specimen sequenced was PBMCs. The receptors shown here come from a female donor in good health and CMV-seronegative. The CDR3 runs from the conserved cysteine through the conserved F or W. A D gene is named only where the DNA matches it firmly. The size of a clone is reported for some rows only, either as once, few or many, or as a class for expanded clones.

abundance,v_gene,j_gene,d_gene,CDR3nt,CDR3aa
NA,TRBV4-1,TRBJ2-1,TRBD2,TGCGCCAGCAGCCAAGTGGCTAGCGGGTTGAAGGGTGAGCAGTTCTTC,CASSQVASGLKGEQFF
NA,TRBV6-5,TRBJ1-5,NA,TGTGCCAGCAGCCGAAGGTCTGGAGGCAATCAGCCCCAGCATTTT,CASSRRSGGNQPQHF
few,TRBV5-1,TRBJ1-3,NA,TGCGCCAGCAGCTTGTTTTTTGGGGCAGTTTTAGGAAACACCATATATTTT,CASSLFFGAVLGNTIYF
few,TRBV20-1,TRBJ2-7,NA,TGCAGTGCTAGGCCTTCGACACAGCAGTACTTC,CSARPSTQQYF
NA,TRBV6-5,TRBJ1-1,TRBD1,TGTGCCAGCAGTCCGACACAGGGGGCGCGGAAAGCTTTCTTT,CASSPTQGARKAFF
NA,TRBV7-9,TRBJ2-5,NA,TGTGCCAGCAGCCCGGACGGAGGAGAGACCCAGTACTTC,CASSPDGGETQYF
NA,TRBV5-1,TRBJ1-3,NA,TGCGCCAGCAGCCCGAGGGGGACGGGGTCTGGAAACACCATATATTTT,CASSPRGTGSGNTIYF
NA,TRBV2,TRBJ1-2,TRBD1,TGTGCCAGCTACGGGACAGGGGGCGTCGTAACCTATGGCTACACCTTC,CASYGTGGVVTYGYTF
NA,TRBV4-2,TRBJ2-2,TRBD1,TGTGCCAGCAGCCAGACAGGGGCAATTACCGGGGAGCTGTTTTTT,CASSQTGAITGELFF
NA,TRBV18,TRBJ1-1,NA,TGTGCCAGCTCCGTGCAGGGTGGAAACACTGAAGCTTTCTTT,CASSVQGGNTEAFF
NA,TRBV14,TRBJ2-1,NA,TGTGCCAGCAGTCCGATCGGTGGTCGAATTTACGATGAGCAGTTCTTC,CASSPIGGRIYDEQFF
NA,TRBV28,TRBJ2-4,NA,TGTGCCAGCAGTCAGGCTGGAAACATTCAGTACTTC,CASSQAGNIQYF
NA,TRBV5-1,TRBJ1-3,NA,TGCGCCAGCAGCTTGGACCGGGTTATCATATATTTT,CASSLDRVIIYF
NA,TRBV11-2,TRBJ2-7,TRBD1,TGTGCCAGCAGCTCTGGGGGCAGGGGGCGGACTTCCACTTCCTACGAGCAGTACTTC,CASSSGGRGRTSTSYEQYF
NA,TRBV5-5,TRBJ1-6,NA,TGTGCCAGCAGTCGCACAGAGAATTCACCCCTCCACTTT,CASSRTENSPLHF
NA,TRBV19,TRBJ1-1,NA,TGTGCCAGTACCGTGGGCATGAACACTGAAGCTTTCTTT,CASTVGMNTEAFF
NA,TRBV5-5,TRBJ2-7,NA,TGTGCCAGCAGTCCTTATGACGAGCAGTACTTC,CASSPYDEQYF
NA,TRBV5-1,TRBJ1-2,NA,TGCGCCAGCAGTTTTACGCAGGACTATGGCTACACCTTC,CASSFTQDYGYTF
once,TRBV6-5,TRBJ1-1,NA,TGTGCCAGCAGCCGCACACAGAACACTGAAGCTTTCTTT,CASSRTQNTEAFF
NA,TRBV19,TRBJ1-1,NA,TGTGCCAGTAGTGTCAGGATAAACACTGAAGCTTTCTTT,CASSVRINTEAFF
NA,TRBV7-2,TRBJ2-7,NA,TGTGCCAGCAGCTTAATCGACAGCCACTCCTACGAGCAGTACTTC,CASSLIDSHSYEQYF
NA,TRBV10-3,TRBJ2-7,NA,TGTGCCATCAGTCGGGATTTAGCCTACGAGCAGTACTTC,CAISRDLAYEQYF
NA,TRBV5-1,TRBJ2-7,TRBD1,TGCGCCAGCAGCTTACAGGGGAACTCCTACGAGCAGTACTTC,CASSLQGNSYEQYF
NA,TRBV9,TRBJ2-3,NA,TGTGCCAGCAGCGTAGGGCTAGCGAGCACAGATACGCAGTATTTT,CASSVGLASTDTQYF
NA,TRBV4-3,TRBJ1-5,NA,TGCGCCAGCAGCCAAGGTTCAGGGGCCAATCAGCCCCAGCATTTT,CASSQGSGANQPQHF
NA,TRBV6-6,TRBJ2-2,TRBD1,TGTGCCAGCAGCAGGACAGGGATGAACACCGGGGAGCTGTTTTTT,CASSRTGMNTGELFF
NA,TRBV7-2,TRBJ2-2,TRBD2,TGTGCCAGCAGCTTAGCTAGCGGGAGGGGGGAGCTGTTTTTT,CASSLASGRGELFF
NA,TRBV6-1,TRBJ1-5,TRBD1,TGTGCCAGCAGTGGGGGGGACAGGGGGGACAATCAGCCCCAGCATTTT,CASSGGDRGDNQPQHF
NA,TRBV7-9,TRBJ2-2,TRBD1,TGTGCCAGCAGCTACGGACAGGCGAACACCGGGGAGCTGTTTTTT,CASSYGQANTGELFF
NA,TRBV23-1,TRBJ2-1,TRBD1,TGCGCCTGGGACAGGGGGCGTGAGGATGAGCAGTTCTTC,CAWDRGREDEQFF
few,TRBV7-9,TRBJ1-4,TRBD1,TGTGCCAGCAGCGGTGACCGGACAGGGTTTGAAAAACTGTTTTTT,CASSGDRTGFEKLFF
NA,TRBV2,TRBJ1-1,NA,TGTGCCAGCAGTGAGCCCACAGGGAGAGCTTTCTTT,CASSEPTGRAFF
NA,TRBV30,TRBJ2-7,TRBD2,TGTGCCTGGAGTGTAGGTAGCGGGGGGCCCTACGAGCAGTACTTC,CAWSVGSGGPYEQYF
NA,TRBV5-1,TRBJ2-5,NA,TGCGCCAGCAGCCCCCGGGCGGGAAGAGAGACCCAGTACTTC,CASSPRAGRETQYF
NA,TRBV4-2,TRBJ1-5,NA,TGTGCCAGCAGCCAAGATGCGACAGTCAATCAGCCCCAGCATTTT,CASSQDATVNQPQHF
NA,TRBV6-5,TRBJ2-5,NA,TGTGCCAGCACCAGCGGTCACCTTAAAGAGACCCAGTACTTC,CASTSGHLKETQYF
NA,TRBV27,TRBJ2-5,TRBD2,TGTGCCAGCAGCCAGCGGACTAGCTGGGAGACCCAGTACTTC,CASSQRTSWETQYF
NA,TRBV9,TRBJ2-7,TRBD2,TGTGCCAGCAGCGTGGGGACTAGCGGGGCATACGAGCAGTACTTC,CASSVGTSGAYEQYF
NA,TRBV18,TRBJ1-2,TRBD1,TGTGCCAGCTCACCGAGGGACAGGGGGTACGGCTACACCTTC,CASSPRDRGYGYTF
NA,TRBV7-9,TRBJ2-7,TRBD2,TGTGCCAGCAGCTTATTACGGGGGGTCGGAATCTACGAGCAGTACTTC,CASSLLRGVGIYEQYF
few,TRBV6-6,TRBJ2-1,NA,TGTGCCAGCAGTTACCCTTATGCTGTCGGCAATGAGCAGTTCTTC,CASSYPYAVGNEQFF
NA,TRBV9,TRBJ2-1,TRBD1,TGTGCCAGCAGCTGGGCGCAGGGGGCAAATGAGCAGTTCTTC,CASSWAQGANEQFF
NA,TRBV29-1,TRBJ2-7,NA,TGCAGCGTCAGGACAGACACCTACGAGCAGTACTTC,CSVRTDTYEQYF
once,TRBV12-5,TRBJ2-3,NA,TGTGCTAGTGGTTTGGTACTGGGGCAGTTGGGTACAGATACGCAGTATTTT,CASGLVLGQLGTDTQYF
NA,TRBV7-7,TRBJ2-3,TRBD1,TGTGCTAGCAGCTTAGGAAGGGGGCCTACAGATACGCAGTATTTT,CASSLGRGPTDTQYF
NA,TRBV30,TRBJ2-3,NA,TGTGCCTGGAGTATAAGCACAGATACGCAGTATTTT,CAWSISTDTQYF
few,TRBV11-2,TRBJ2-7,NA,TGTGCCAGCAGCTTTTCCTCGGGACTTGCCTACGAGCAGTACTTC,CASSFSSGLAYEQYF
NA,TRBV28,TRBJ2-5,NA,TGTGCCAGCAGCCAGGAGACCCAGTACTTC,CASSQETQYF
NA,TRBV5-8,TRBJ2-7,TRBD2,TGTGCCAGCAGCTTGGGTAGCGGGGTAACCTACGAGCAGTACTTC,CASSLGSGVTYEQYF
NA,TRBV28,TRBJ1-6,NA,TGTGCCAGCAGTTTTGCAGGTCTTAATTCACCCCTCCACTTT,CASSFAGLNSPLHF
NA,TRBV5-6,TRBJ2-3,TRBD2,TGTGCCAGCAGCTTACGACTAGCAGCTAGCACAGATACGCAGTATTTT,CASSLRLAASTDTQYF
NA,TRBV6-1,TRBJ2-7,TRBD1,TGTGCCAGCAGGGTCGGACAGGGGTCCTCCTACGAGCAGTACTTC,CASRVGQGSSYEQYF
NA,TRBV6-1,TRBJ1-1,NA,TGTGCCAGCAGTCAAGGGGGAGGAACTGAAGCTTTCTTT,CASSQGGGTEAFF
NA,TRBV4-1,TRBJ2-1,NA,TGCGCCAGCAGCCAAGATGGGTGGACCGGGACTCTCTACAATGAGCAGTTCTTC,CASSQDGWTGTLYNEQFF
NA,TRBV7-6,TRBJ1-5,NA,TGTGCCAGCAGCTCGAGGGGGGGGGATCAGCCCCAGCATTTT,CASSSRGGDQPQHF